This T cell receptor beta chain stems from a study of blood T cell repertoires in COVID-19. Background on the study: The United States, Italy and Spain supplied acute and convalescent COVID-19 samples. T cells, B-cell-depleted T cells, or PBMCs supplied cDNA or gDNA.

CDR1 is SNHLY and CDR2 is FYNNEI in the germline V gene. The length of the CDR3 is 16 residues. The V segment lost 4 bases and the J segment 3 bases; nucleotides outside the gene matches: 9. In the original analysis: Amplification with reference gene primers provided the estimates of nucleated cell counts. Repertoires were generated with immunoSEQ multiplex PCR, while TCRdb's copy carries only in-frame clones and drops some. V and J calls and clone size are given by that table; D and trimming were obtained from the DNA. This sample has around 200,000 clones, with 87% found just once. The sample holds one count of this clone.

This receptor was identified in a young woman who had recovered from COVID-19. The chain is built from TRBV2 and TRBJ2-3; 8 nucleotides match TRBD1. The sequenced material came from peripheral blood. The CDR3 nucleotides are TGTGCCAGCAGTGCTGCACAGGGGGGTAAAACAGATACGCAGTATTTT. Its protein product is CASSAAQGGKTDTQYF.